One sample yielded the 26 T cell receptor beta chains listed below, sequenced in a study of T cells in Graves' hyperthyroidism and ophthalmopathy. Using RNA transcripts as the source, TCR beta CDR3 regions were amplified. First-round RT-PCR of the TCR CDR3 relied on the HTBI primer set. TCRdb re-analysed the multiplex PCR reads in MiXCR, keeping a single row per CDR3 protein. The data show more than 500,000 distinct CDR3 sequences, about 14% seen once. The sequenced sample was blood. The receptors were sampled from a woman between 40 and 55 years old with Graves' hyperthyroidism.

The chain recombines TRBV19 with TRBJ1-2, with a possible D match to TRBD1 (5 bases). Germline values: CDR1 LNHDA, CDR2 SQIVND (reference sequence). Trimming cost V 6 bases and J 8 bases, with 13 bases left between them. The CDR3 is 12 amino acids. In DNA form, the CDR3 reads TGTGCCAGTAGCGCGGGACCTCAAGGCTACACCTTC. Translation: CASSAGPQGYTF. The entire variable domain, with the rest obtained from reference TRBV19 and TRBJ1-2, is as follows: DGGITQSPKYLFRKEGQNVTLSCEQNLNHDAMYWYRQDPGQGLRLIYYSQIVNDFQKGDIAEGYSVSREKKESFPLTVTSAQKNPTAFYLCASSAGPQGYTFGSGTRLTVV.

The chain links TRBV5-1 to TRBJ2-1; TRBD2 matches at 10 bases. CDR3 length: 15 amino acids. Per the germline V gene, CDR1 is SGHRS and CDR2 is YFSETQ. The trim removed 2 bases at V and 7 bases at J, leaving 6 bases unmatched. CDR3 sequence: CASSLAGGPRNEQFF. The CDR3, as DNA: TGCGCCAGCAGCTTAGCGGGAGGGCCTAGGAATGAGCAGTTCTTC.

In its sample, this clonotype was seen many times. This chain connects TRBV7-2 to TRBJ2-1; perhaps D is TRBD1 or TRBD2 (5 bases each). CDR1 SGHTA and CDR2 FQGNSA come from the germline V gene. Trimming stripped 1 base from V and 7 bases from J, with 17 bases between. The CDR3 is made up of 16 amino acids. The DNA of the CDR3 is TGTGCCAGCAGCTTAGGGGGGACCGAGAGCTGGAATGAGCAGTTCTTC. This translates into CASSLGGTESWNEQFF. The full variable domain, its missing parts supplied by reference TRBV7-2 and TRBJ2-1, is GAGVSQSPSNKVTEKGKDVELRCDPISGHTALYWYRQSLGQGLEFLIYFQGNSAPDKSGLPSDRFSAERTGGSVSTLTIQRTQQEDSAVYLCASSLGGTESWNEQFFGPGTRLTVL.

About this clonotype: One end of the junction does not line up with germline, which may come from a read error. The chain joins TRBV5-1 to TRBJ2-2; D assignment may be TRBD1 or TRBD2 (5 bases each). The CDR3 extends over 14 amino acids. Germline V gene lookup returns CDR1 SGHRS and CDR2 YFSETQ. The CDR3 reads CASSLGPRAGELFF. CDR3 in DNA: TGTGCCAGCAGCTTGGGACCTCGCGCCGGGGAGCTGTTTTTT.

The CDR3 nucleotides are TGTGCCAGCAGCCAGGATGTGTCTGGGGCCAACGTCCTGACTTTC. Amino acid sequence: CASSQDVSGANVLTF. The chain joins TRBV3-1 to TRBJ2-6; D remains ambiguous. The CDR3 spans 15 residues. Germline values: CDR1 LGHDT, CDR2 YNNKEL (reference sequence). Trimming shortened V by 3 bases and J by 1 base, and 7 bases separated the two germline ends.

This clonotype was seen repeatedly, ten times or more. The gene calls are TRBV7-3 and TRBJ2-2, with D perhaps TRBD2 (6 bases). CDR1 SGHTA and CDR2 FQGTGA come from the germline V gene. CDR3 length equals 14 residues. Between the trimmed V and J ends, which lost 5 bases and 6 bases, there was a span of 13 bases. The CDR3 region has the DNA TGTGCCAGCAGCAACAGACTAGTCGCCGGGGAGCTGTTTTTT. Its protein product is CASSNRLVAGELFF.

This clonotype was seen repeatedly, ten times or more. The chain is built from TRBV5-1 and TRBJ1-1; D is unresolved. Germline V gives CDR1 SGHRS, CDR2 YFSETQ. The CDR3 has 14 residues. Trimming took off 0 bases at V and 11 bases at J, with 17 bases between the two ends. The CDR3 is CASSLASEDPRAFF. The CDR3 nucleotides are TGCGCCAGCAGCTTGGCCTCTGAGGATCCCCGCGCTTTCTTT.

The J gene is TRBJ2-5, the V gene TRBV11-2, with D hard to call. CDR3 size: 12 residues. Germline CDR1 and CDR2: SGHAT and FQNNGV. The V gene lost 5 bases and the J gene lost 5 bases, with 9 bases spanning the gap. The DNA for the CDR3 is TGTGCCAGCAGCGGTGGATATGAGACCCAGTACTTC. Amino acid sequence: CASSGGYETQYF.

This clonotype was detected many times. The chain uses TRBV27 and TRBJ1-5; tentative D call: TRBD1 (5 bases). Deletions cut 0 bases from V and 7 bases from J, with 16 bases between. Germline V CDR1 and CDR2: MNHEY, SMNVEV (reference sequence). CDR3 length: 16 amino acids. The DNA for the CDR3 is TGTGCCAGCAGTTTATCGTTTTCGCAGGGTCGACAGCCCCAGCATTTT. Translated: CASSLSFSQGRQPQHF.

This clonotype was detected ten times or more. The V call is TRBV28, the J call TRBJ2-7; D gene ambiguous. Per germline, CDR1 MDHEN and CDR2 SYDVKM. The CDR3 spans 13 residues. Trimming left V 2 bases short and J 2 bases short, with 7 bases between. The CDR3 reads CASSLGNPYEQYF. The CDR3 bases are TGTGCCAGCAGTTTAGGAAACCCCTACGAGCAGTACTTC.

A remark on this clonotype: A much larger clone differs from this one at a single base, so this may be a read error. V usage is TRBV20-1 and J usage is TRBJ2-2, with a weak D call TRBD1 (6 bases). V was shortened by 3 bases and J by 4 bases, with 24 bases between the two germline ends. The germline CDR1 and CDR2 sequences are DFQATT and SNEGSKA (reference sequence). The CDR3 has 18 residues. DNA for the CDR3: TGCAGTGCTAGGCCCTCACCTGGGGGCAGGAGCGTCACCGGGGAGCTGTTTTTT. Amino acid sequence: CSARPSPGGRSVTGELFF.

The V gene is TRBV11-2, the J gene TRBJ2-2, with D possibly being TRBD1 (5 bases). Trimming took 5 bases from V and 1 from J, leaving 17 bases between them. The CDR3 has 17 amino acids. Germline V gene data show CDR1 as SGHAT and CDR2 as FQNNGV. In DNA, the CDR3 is TGTGCCAGCAGCCCGTCGGACAAGAATTGGAACACCGGGGAGCTGTTTTTT. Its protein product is CASSPSDKNWNTGELFF. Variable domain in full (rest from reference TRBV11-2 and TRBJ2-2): EAGVAQSPRYKIIEKRQSVAFWCNPISGHATLYWYQQILGQGPKLLIQFQNNGVVDDSQLPKDRFSAERLKGVDSTLKIQPAKLEDSAVYLCASSPSDKNWNTGELFFGEGSRLTVL.

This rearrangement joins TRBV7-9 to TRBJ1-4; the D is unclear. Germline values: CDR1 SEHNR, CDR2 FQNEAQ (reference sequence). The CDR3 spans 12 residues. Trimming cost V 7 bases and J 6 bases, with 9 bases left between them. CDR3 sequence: CASTREYEKLFF. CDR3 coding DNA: TGTGCCAGCACGAGGGAGTATGAAAAACTGTTTTTT.

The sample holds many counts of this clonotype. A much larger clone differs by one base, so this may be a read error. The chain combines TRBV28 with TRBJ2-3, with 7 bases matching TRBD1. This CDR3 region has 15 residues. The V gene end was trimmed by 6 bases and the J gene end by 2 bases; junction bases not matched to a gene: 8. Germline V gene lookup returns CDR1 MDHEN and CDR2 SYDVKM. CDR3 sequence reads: CASSPGQANTDTQYF. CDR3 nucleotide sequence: TGTGCCAGCAGCCCCGGACAGGCGAACACAGATACGCAGTATTTT. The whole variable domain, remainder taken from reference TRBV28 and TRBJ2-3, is DVKVTQSSRYLVKRTGEKVFLECVQDMDHENMFWYRQDPGLGLRLIYFSYDVKMKEKGDIPEGYSVSREKKERFSLILESASTNQTSMYLCASSPGQANTDTQYFGPGTRLTVL.

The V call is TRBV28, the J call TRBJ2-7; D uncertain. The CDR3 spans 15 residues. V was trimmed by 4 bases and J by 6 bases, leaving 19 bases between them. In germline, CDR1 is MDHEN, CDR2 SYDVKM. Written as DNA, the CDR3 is TGTGCCAGCAGTTACCTCGACAATTGGTCTGGCGAGCAGTACTTC. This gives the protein CASSYLDNWSGEQYF.

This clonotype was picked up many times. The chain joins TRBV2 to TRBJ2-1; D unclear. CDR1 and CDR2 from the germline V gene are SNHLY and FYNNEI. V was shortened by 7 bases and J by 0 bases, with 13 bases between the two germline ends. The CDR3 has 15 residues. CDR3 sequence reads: CASTLGINSYNEQFF. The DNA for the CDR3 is TGTGCCAGCACCCTAGGGATAAACTCCTACAATGAGCAGTTCTTC.

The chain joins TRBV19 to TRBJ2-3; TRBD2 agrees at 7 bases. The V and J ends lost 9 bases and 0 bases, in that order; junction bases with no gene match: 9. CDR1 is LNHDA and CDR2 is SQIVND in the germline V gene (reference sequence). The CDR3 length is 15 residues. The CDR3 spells CASNREALSTDTQYF. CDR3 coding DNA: TGTGCCAGCAACCGGGAGGCTTTAAGCACAGATACGCAGTATTTT.

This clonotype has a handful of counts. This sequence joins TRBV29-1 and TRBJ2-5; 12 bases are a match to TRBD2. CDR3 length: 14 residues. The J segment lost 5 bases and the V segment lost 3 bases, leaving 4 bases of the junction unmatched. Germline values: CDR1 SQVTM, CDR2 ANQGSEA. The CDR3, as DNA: TGCAGCGTTGAGACTAGCGGGAGTATTGAGACCCAGTACTTC. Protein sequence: CSVETSGSIETQYF.

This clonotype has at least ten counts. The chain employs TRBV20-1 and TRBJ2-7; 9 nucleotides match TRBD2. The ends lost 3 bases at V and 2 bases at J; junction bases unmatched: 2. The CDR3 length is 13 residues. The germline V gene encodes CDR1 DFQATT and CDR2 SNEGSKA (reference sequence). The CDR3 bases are TGCAGTGCTAGTCCTAGCGGGACCTACGAGCAGTACTTC. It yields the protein CSASPSGTYEQYF.

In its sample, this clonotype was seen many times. CDR3 protein: CASSLAGGNQPQHF. As DNA, the CDR3 is TGCGCCAGCAGCTTGGCAGGGGGCAATCAGCCCCAGCATTTT. The chain joins TRBV5-1 to TRBJ1-5, with D possibly being TRBD1 (6 bases). The CDR3 covers 14 residues. CDR1 and CDR2 (germline): SGHRS, YFSETQ. Trimming left V 0 bases short and J 2 bases short, with 6 bases between.

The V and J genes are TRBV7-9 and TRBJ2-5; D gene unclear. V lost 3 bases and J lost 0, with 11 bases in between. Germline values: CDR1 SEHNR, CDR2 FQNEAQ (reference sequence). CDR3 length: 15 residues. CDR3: CASSFDDGYQETQYF. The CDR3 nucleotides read TGTGCCAGCAGCTTCGATGACGGTTACCAAGAGACCCAGTACTTC. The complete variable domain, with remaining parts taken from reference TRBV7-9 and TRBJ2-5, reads DTGVSQNPRHKITKRGQNVTFRCDPISEHNRLYWYRQTLGQGPEFLTYFQNEAQLEKSRLLSDRFSAERPKGSFSTLEIQRTEQGDSAMYLCASSFDDGYQETQYFGPGTRLLVL.

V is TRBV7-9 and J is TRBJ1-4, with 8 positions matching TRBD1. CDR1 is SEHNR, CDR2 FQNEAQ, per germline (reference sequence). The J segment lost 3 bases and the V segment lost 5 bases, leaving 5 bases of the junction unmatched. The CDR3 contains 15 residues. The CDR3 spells CASSEQGGANEKLFF. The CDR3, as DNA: TGTGCCAGCAGCGAACAGGGGGGAGCTAATGAAAAACTGTTTTTT.

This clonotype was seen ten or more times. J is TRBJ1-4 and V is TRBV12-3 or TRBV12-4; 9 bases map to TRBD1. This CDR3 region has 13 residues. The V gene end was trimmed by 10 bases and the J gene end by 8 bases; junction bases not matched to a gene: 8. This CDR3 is CAIRPGTGEKLFF. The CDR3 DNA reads TGTGCCATCAGACCCGGGACAGGGGAAAAACTGTTTTTT.

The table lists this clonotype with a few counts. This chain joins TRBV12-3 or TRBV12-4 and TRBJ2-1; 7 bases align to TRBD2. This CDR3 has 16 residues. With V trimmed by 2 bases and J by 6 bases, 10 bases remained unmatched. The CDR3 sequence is CASSLQEWEGRNEQFF. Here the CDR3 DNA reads TGTGCCAGCAGTTTACAGGAGTGGGAGGGCCGCAATGAGCAGTTCTTC.

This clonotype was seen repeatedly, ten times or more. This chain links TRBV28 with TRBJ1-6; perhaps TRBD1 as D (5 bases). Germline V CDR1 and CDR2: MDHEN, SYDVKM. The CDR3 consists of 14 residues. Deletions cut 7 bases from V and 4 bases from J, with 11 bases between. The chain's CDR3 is CASKSREYNSPLHF. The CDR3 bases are TGTGCCAGCAAGAGCAGGGAATATAATTCACCCCTCCACTTT.

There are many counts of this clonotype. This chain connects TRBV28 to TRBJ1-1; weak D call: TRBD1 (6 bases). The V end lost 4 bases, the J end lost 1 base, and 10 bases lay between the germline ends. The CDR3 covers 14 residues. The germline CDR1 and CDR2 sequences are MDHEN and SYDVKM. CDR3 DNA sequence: TGTGCCAGCAGTTGGGGGCAACAGAACACTGAAGCTTTCTTT. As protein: CASSWGQQNTEAFF.